This T cell receptor (beta chain) stems from a study of Graves' ophthalmopathy and Graves' hyperthyroidism. With regard to this clonotype: The antigen is undetermined.

This CDR3 has 13 residues. V shed 5 bases and J 2 bases; nucleotides not matched to a gene: 2. Germline assignment: CDR1 DFQATT and CDR2 SNEGSKA (reference sequence). Amplification of TCR beta CDR3 regions used RNA transcripts. Second-round multiplex PCR came after a first-round RT-PCR that employed HTBI primers. Using its own MiXCR run on the multiplex PCR reads, TCRdb lists one record per CDR3 protein. The sample lists hundreds of thousands of distinct CDR3 sequences, 20% to 25% occurring once. Study-level points and caveats: An 81.08% specificity and 87.88% sensitivity were achieved by a 13-signature model that separated ophthalmopathy from stable hyperthyroidism.

The chain couples TRBV20-1 to TRBJ2-4, with 8 nucleotides matching TRBD1. This clonotype was sampled from a young woman with stable Graves' hyperthyroidism. Material: peripheral blood. This CDR3 reads CSADRGSKNIQYF. The DNA of the CDR3 is TGCAGTGCTGACAGGGGATCCAAAAACATTCAGTACTTC.